The 24 T cell receptor beta chains given below trace back to one sample, sequenced in a study of vaccination and CD4 T cells after COVID-19. The study sequenced cultured CD4+ T cell DNA using the Oncomine TCR Beta short-read assay. TCRdb fed the PCR reads into MiXCR, producing one record per CDR3 protein. The repertoire consists of some 18,000 distinct CDR3 sequences, with roughly 63% occurring once and the leading ten covering roughly 7.4%. These receptors lack a known antigen. Treatment: approximately nine-day PBMC culture with coronavirus spike peptide pools or control peptides (ViraFEST assay). Sequencing used CD4+ T cells from blood, cultured in vitro. Receptor source: a human donor who had recovered from COVID-19.

This chain links TRBV10-2 with TRBJ1-1; possibly TRBD1 for D (6 bases). The length of the CDR3 is 13 residues. Trimming took off 4 bases at V and 3 bases at J, with 9 bases between the two ends. Germline V gives CDR1 WSHSY, CDR2 SAAADI. CDR3 nucleotides: TGCGCCAGCAGTGGCCAGGGGTACACTGAAGCTTTCTTT. Residues: CASSGQGYTEAFF.

J is TRBJ2-6 and V is TRBV2, with 7 bases fitting TRBD1. CDR1 and CDR2 (germline): SNHLY, FYNNEI. With 7 bases clipped from V and 0 bases from J, the junction kept 12 bases outside the gene matches. The CDR3 sequence is 18 residues long. CDR3 DNA: TGTGCCAGCAAGTATGGACAGGCTGCCTCCTCTGGGGCCAACGTCCTGACTTTC. Amino acids: CASKYGQAASSGANVLTF.

This clonotype has a handful of counts. This sequence joins TRBV7-2 and TRBJ2-2, with TRBD2 identical over 11 bases. Germline loops: CDR1 SGHTA, CDR2 FQGNSA. Trimming at V came to 5 bases and at J to 2 bases, leaving 4 bases not matched to a gene. The CDR3 is 16 residues long. CDR3: CASSETSGGNTGELFF. CDR3 nucleotides: TGTGCCAGCAGCGAAACTAGCGGGGGAAACACCGGGGAGCTGTTTTTT.

This chain joins TRBV19 and TRBJ2-5, with TRBD1 as a possible D gene (5 bases). The CDR3 runs to 12 residues. Deletions cut 5 bases from V and 5 bases from J, with 9 bases between. Germline-derived CDR1 and CDR2 are LNHDA and SQIVND (reference sequence). The CDR3: CASSQGGETQYF. As DNA, the CDR3 is TGTGCCAGTAGTCAGGGTGGGGAGACCCAGTACTTC.

The chain is built from TRBV27 and TRBJ1-6, with 7 bases identical to TRBD1. Germline V lookup: CDR1 MNHEY, CDR2 SMNVEV (reference sequence). This CDR3 spans 15 amino acids. Trimming cost V 6 bases and J 5 bases; bases outside gene matches: 7. CDR3 in amino acids: CASRRGTADNSPLHF. CDR3 nucleotides: TGTGCCAGCAGAAGAGGGACAGCGGATAATTCACCCCTCCACTTT.

The chain recombines TRBV11-3 with TRBJ2-7; TRBD1 is a possible D gene (5 bases). This CDR3 is built from 14 residues. Trimming left V 0 bases short and J 1 base short, with 7 bases between. Germline CDR1 reads SGHNT; CDR2 reads YENEEA. The CDR3 coding sequence is TGTGCCAGCAGCTTAGAGCAGGGATCCTACGAGCAGTACTTC. It yields the protein CASSLEQGSYEQYF.

This chain uses TRBV24-1 with TRBJ1-5; D gene unclear. The CDR3 loop spans 12 amino acids. Trimming removed 9 bases at V and 3 bases at J, with 8 bases between. Germline values: CDR1 KGHDR, CDR2 SFDVKD. CDR3 region: CATEQLNQPQHF. The CDR3 nucleotides are TGTGCCACCGAACAGCTCAATCAGCCCCAGCATTTT.

This clonotype has only a few counts. The V gene is TRBV6-2 or TRBV6-3, the J gene TRBJ2-2; D remains unclear. V was trimmed by 2 bases and J by 5 bases, leaving 3 bases between them. CDR3 length equals 12 residues. The germline CDR1 and CDR2 sequences are MNHEY and SVGEGT. As DNA, the CDR3 is TGTGCCAGCAGTTACGGAACCGGGGAGCTGTTTTTT. Its protein is CASSYGTGELFF.

There are a few counts of this clonotype. The V call is TRBV10-2, the J call TRBJ1-5; a possible D gene is TRBD1 (5 bases). CDR3 length equals 15 residues. The V end lost 0 bases, the J end lost 9 bases, and 15 bases lay between the germline ends. The germline V gene encodes CDR1 WSHSY and CDR2 SAAADI. CDR3 in DNA: TGCGCCAGCAGTGAGTCGAATCCAGGGCGAGCGCCCCAGCATTTT. It translates to CASSESNPGRAPQHF.

This sequence joins TRBV7-9 and TRBJ2-5; D may correspond to TRBD1 or TRBD2 (6 bases each). This CDR3 is 14 amino acids long. V was clipped by 11 bases and J by 5 bases, with 21 bases between them. Germline V gives CDR1 SEHNR, CDR2 FQNEAQ (reference sequence). CDR3 nucleotides: TGTGCCGGGGGGCGTCTGGGGCGAGAGGAGACCCAGTACTTC. Translation gives CAGGRLGREETQYF. The whole variable domain, remainder taken from reference TRBV7-9 and TRBJ2-5, is DTGVSQNPRHKITKRGQNVTFRCDPISEHNRLYWYRQTLGQGPEFLTYFQNEAQLEKSRLLSDRFSAERPKGSFSTLEIQRTEQGDSAMYLCAGGRLGREETQYFGPGTRLLVL.

The chain couples TRBV11-2 to TRBJ2-6; weak D call: TRBD1 (6 bases). V shed 5 bases and J shed 0 bases, with 17 bases lying between them. The CDR3 length is 18 residues. Germline lookup yields CDR1 SGHAT and CDR2 FQNNGV. CDR3 protein: CASSTVTGALSGANVLTF. CDR3 coding DNA: TGTGCCAGCAGCACCGTGACAGGTGCTCTCTCTGGGGCCAACGTCCTGACTTTC.

This sequence joins TRBV7-8 and TRBJ1-2; D not resolved. V lost 6 bases and J lost 4, with 15 bases in between. Looked up from germline, CDR1 is SGHVS and CDR2 is FQNEAQ. The CDR3 is made up of 14 amino acids. CDR3 amino acids: CASSAKEGGYGYTF. In nucleotides, the CDR3 is TGTGCCAGCAGTGCGAAGGAAGGAGGCTATGGCTACACCTTC.

V and J are TRBV11-2 and TRBJ1-2, with D possibly matching TRBD1 (5 bases). V lost 8 bases and J lost 1, with 11 bases in between. The germline V gene has CDR1 SGHAT and CDR2 FQNNGV. The length of the CDR3 is 13 residues. CDR3 loop: CASGQGNNYGYTF. The CDR3 region has the DNA TGTGCCAGCGGGCAGGGCAATAACTATGGCTACACCTTC.

V is TRBV23-1 and J is TRBJ2-7; D ambiguous. TRBV23-1 is given ORF status, its function remaining uncertain. V lost 0 bases and J lost 3, with 15 bases in between. This CDR3 region has 16 residues. This CDR3 reads CASSQSCSSFCYEQYF. DNA for the CDR3: TGCGCCAGCAGTCAATCGTGCAGTAGTTTCTGCTACGAGCAGTACTTC.

V is TRBV20-1 and J is TRBJ2-1; possibly TRBD2 for D (6 bases). The CDR3 length is 10 residues. The V and J ends lost 4 bases and 13 bases respectively, with 11 bases between them. CDR1 and CDR2 from the germline V gene are DFQATT and SNEGSKA (reference sequence). The CDR3 bases are TGCAGTGCTACGGGGGAGGATCAGTTCTTC. Protein product: CSATGEDQFF.

V and J are TRBV12-3 or TRBV12-4 and TRBJ2-5; 7 bases are a match to TRBD2. The CDR3 is made up of 15 amino acids. V was clipped by 5 bases and J by 7 bases; unmatched bases: 13. The CDR3 spells CASSQRDGASGTQYF. Written as DNA, the CDR3 is TGTGCCAGCAGTCAGCGGGACGGCGCATCAGGGACCCAGTACTTC.

The V call is TRBV28, the J call TRBJ1-2; 11 bases match TRBD1. Trimming at V came to 5 bases and at J to 4 bases, leaving 3 bases not matched to a gene. Germline V gene data show CDR1 as MDHEN and CDR2 as SYDVKM. This CDR3 spans 14 amino acids. CDR3 residues: CASSRGQGAYGYTF. The CDR3 region has the DNA TGTGCCAGCAGTCGCGGACAGGGGGCCTATGGCTACACCTTC.

The J gene is TRBJ1-5, the V gene TRBV10-3, with 11 bases aligning to TRBD1. Germline CDR1 is ENHRY and CDR2 is SYGVKD. J gave up 2 bases and V 2 bases, and 2 bases lay outside the gene matches. The CDR3 is 16 amino acids. The CDR3 sequence is CAISERGQGGNQPQHF. Written as DNA, the CDR3 is TGTGCCATCAGTGAGAGGGGACAGGGGGGCAATCAGCCCCAGCATTTT.

This clonotype was counted a single time. This chain connects TRBV29-1 to TRBJ2-2; weak D call: TRBD1 (6 bases). The germline V and J ends were trimmed by 3 bases and 7 bases, with 9 bases remaining between them. Germline V gene data show CDR1 as SQVTM and CDR2 as ANQGSEA. There are 12 residues in the CDR3. The CDR3 DNA reads TGCAGCGTTGACAGGGGCGGCGGGGAGCTGTTTTTT. It yields the protein CSVDRGGGELFF.

This clonotype was seen only a few times. The V and J genes are TRBV27 and TRBJ1-2; D may be TRBD1 (5 bases). Germline values: CDR1 MNHEY, CDR2 SMNVEV (reference sequence). The CDR3 is made up of 12 amino acids. Between the trimmed V and J ends, which lost 2 bases and 6 bases, there was a span of 7 bases. In DNA form, the CDR3 reads TGTGCCAGCAGTTTAAGAGGGGATGGCTACACCTTC. Translating gives CASSLRGDGYTF.

V usage is TRBV11-3 and J usage is TRBJ2-3, with 12 bases that match TRBD2. The CDR3 length is 19 residues. Germline V gives CDR1 SGHNT, CDR2 YENEEA. V was pared by 1 base and J by 5 bases, with 13 bases of the junction left unmatched. As DNA, the CDR3 is TGTGCCAGCAGCTTAGGGGGCCGAAGACTAGCGGGAGTTCAAGATACGCAGTATTTT. As protein: CASSLGGRRLAGVQDTQYF. The full variable domain, in which reference TRBV11-3 and TRBJ2-3 provide the parts outside the CDR3, is EAGVVQSPRYKIIEKKQPVAFWCNPISGHNTLYWYLQNLGQGPELLIRYENEEAVDDSQLPKDRFSAERLKGVDSTLKIQPAELGDSAVYLCASSLGGRRLAGVQDTQYFGPGTRLTVL.

This clonotype was observed a handful of times. The chain combines TRBV7-2 with TRBJ1-5, with D unclear. V was shortened by 0 bases and J by 4 bases, with 4 bases between the two germline ends. The length of the CDR3 is 13 residues. Per the germline V gene, CDR1 is SGHTA and CDR2 is FQGNSA. CDR3 protein: CASSLAVNQPQHF. In DNA, the CDR3 is TGTGCCAGCAGCTTAGCCGTTAATCAGCCCCAGCATTTT. Based on the CDR3 plus reference TRBV7-2 and TRBJ1-5, the full variable domain is GAGVSQSPSNKVTEKGKDVELRCDPISGHTALYWYRQSLGQGLEFLIYFQGNSAPDKSGLPSDRFSAERTGGSVSTLTIQRTQQEDSAVYLCASSLAVNQPQHFGDGTRLSIL.

The DNA for the CDR3 is TGTGCCAGCAGTCAAGACAGGGAAGGCTCACCCCTCCACTTT. It yields the protein CASSQDREGSPLHF. J is TRBJ1-6 and V is TRBV2, with TRBD1 matching over 7 bases. CDR3 size: 14 residues. Losses at the gene ends were 5 bases for V and 10 bases for J; bases not matched to a gene: 8. CDR1 SNHLY and CDR2 FYNNEI come from the germline V gene.

This chain connects TRBV20-1 to TRBJ2-6; no reliable D call. Looked up from germline, CDR1 is DFQATT and CDR2 is SNEGSKA (reference sequence). V was cut by 0 bases and J by 3 bases, with 15 bases left in between. The CDR3 totals 17 residues. The CDR3 spells CSARDGNGVYGANVLTF. The CDR3 DNA reads as TGCAGTGCTAGAGATGGCAATGGGGTTTATGGGGCCAACGTCCTGACTTTC.